A single T cell receptor (beta chain) is shown here with its context. These data come from a study of OX40 agonist ivuxolimab in advanced cancers. The repertoire was sequenced with immunoSEQ multiplex PCR; TCRdb's copy has only in-frame clones and lacks some. The sample holds approximately 74,000 clones, around 86% seen once. Trimming cost V 4 bases and J 3 bases, with 12 bases left between them. Germline loops: CDR1 SNHLY, CDR2 FYNNEI. The CDR3 is 14 amino acids. The chain carries TRBV2 and TRBJ1-2; possible D gene TRBD1, 6 bases. The material was CD4+ or CD8+ T cells sorted from blood, obtained in a trial of the OX40 agonist ivuxolimab. This sequence originates from an adult with an advanced solid tumor such as melanoma, head and neck, liver or kidney cancer. CDR3 residues: CASSGQVSDYGYTF. CDR3 DNA: TGTGCCAGCAGTGGACAGGTTAGCGACTATGGCTACACCTTC.